The rows below give T cell receptor beta chains drawn from one sample of a study of beta chain features in type 1 diabetes. Clones were sequenced by immunoSEQ multiplex PCR, and TCRdb holds only the in-frame ones, with some missing. The data show around 330,000 clones, with 11% seen just once and roughly 0.014% held by the top ten. The sequencing sample was made of naive CD4+ T cells from blood. Receptors originate from a woman between 25 and 40 years old in good health. Each CDR3 is given with its conserved first and last residue. The D gene is left open where the match is weak. Some rows mark clone size as missing; the rest say once, few, many or name a class of expanded clone.

>TRBJ2-5|NA|TRBV7-2|NA
TGTGCCAGCAGCTTAGATCCGGACAGCAAGAGGACCCAGTACTTC
CASSLDPDSKRTQYF
>TRBJ1-2|TRBD1|TRBV27|NA
TGTGCCAGCAGGTTGACAGGGGAGGGATTATCGGGGGGCTACACCTTC
CASRLTGEGLSGGYTF
>TRBJ2-1|TRBD2|TRBV18|few
TGTGCCAGCTCACTCCTAGCGGCCGACAATGAGCAGTTCTTC
CASSLLAADNEQFF
>TRBJ2-7|TRBD2|TRBV7-2|few
TGTGCCAGCAGCCCGACTAGCGGGGGGACCTACGAGCAGTACTTC
CASSPTSGGTYEQYF
>TRBJ2-2|NA|TRBV7-9|NA
TGTGCCAGCAGCCCCCTAACCGGGGAGCTGTTTTTT
CASSPLTGELFF
>TRBJ2-7|TRBD1|TRBV15|NA
TGTGCCACCAGCAGAGGAGGGACAGTTACAGACGAGCAGTACTTC
CATSRGGTVTDEQYF
>TRBJ2-1|TRBD2|TRBV18|few
TGTGCCAGCTCACCAACTAGCGGGACTTACAATGAGCAGTTCTTC
CASSPTSGTYNEQFF
>TRBJ2-3|NA|TRBV9|few
TGTGCCAGCAGCGTGGCGTCAGGGGATACAGATACGCAGTATTTT
CASSVASGDTDTQYF
>TRBJ2-2|TRBD1|TRBV7-3|NA
TGTGCCACCAGAGACAGGGGGGGGACCGGGGAGCTGTTTTTT
CATRDRGGTGELFF
>TRBJ1-5|NA|TRBV30|NA
TGTGCCTGGAGTGTAAGCTGGACAGCTAGCAATCAGCCCCAGCATTTT
CAWSVSWTASNQPQHF
>TRBJ2-7|TRBD2|TRBV18|few
TGTGCCAGCTCACCCGGGACTAGCGGGAGCCACGAGCAGTACTTC
CASSPGTSGSHEQYF
>TRBJ1-4|NA|TRBV2|NA
TGTGCCAGCAGATCCGCCAGGGTAGGAGATGAAAAACTGTTTTTT
CASRSARVGDEKLFF
>TRBJ1-1|TRBD1|TRBV7-9|few
TGTGCCAGCAGCTTCGACAGGGACACTGAAGCTTTCTTT
CASSFDRDTEAFF
>TRBJ2-1|TRBD2|TRBV25-1|few
TGTGCCAGCAGTGGACTAGCGGGATCGTATGAGCAGTTCTTC
CASSGLAGSYEQFF
>TRBJ2-1|TRBD2|TRBV7-9|few
TGTGCCACGGCCCTCGGGGGGAGCTTCTACAATGAGCAGTTCTTC
CATALGGSFYNEQFF
>TRBJ1-1|NA|TRBV15|few
TGTGCCACCAGTAAGACAGTGAACACTGAAGCTTTCTTT
CATSKTVNTEAFF
>TRBJ2-5|NA|TRBV20-1|NA
TGCAGCGGGGGTCCCGGGACCCAGTACTTC
CSGGPGTQYF
>TRBJ2-1|TRBD2|TRBV29-1|NA
TGCAGCGTTGACCCTAGCGGGAGGCCCTACAATGAGCAGTTCTTC
CSVDPSGRPYNEQFF
>TRBJ1-1|NA|TRBV7-9|NA
TGTGCCAGCAGCTTAGGGGAAACAGGAGAAACTGAAGCTTTCTTT
CASSLGETGETEAFF
>TRBJ2-7|NA|TRBV6-5|NA
TGTGCCAGCAGCGACGGGGGGCCTCGGCAGTACTTC
CASSDGGPRQYF
>TRBJ2-5|TRBD1|TRBV7-9|few
TGTGCCAGCAGCCGCGGGACAGGGGTACAAGAGACCCAGTACTTC
CASSRGTGVQETQYF
>TRBJ1-4|TRBD1|TRBV2|NA
TGTGCCAGCAGGGGACAGGGAATCTCTAATGAAAAACTGTTTTTT
CASRGQGISNEKLFF
>TRBJ2-7|TRBD2|TRBV5-4|NA
TGTGCCAGCAGCTGGCGGGGGGGATCCTACGAGCAGTACTTC
CASSWRGGSYEQYF
>TRBJ2-1|TRBD1|TRBV7-8|NA
TGTGCCAGCAGCGGCCGGGACAGGGCCTACAATGAGCAGTTCTTC
CASSGRDRAYNEQFF
>TRBJ2-3|TRBD2|TRBV6-5|NA
TGTGCCAGCAGGCTACTAGCGGGAGTCGTAGATACGCAGTATTTT
CASRLLAGVVDTQYF
>TRBJ2-4|TRBD1|TRBV18|NA
TGTGCCAGCTCACCTATACAGGGGGTATCGAACATTCAGTACTTC
CASSPIQGVSNIQYF
>TRBJ1-2|NA|TRBV7-9|few
TGTGCCAGCAGCGCACAGGGTAATGGCTACACCTTC
CASSAQGNGYTF
>TRBJ2-7|NA|TRBV28|NA
TGTGCCAGCAGTGGACAGCGACCCTACGAGCAGTACTTC
CASSGQRPYEQYF